Listed below are T cell receptor beta chains from one sample, sequenced in a study of cytomegalovirus exposure and HLA in healthy donors. Sequencing was performed with immunoSEQ multiplex PCR; in TCRdb, only in-frame clones are kept and a portion is missing. The profile shows roughly 230,000 clones, 90% of them singletons. The source material was PBMCs. These receptors all come from a young woman in good health and CMV-seronegative. CDR3s include the opening cysteine and the closing phenylalanine or tryptophan. Each record gives: D gene, V gene, CDR3 length, J gene, clone size, CDR3 DNA, CDR3 protein. A D gene is named only where the DNA matches it firmly. Clone size is not always given. Where it is, it says once, few, many or a class for expanded clones.

>.|TRBV28|15|TRBJ2-6|once
TGTGCCAGCAGCCCACAACTCTCTGGGGCCAACGTCCTGACTTTC
CASSPQLSGANVLTF
>.|TRBV7-2|17|TRBJ2-3|.
TGTGCCAGCAGCTTAAGGTCTGCTAGCCGCTCCCTGGATACGCAGTATTTT
CASSLRSASRSLDTQYF
>TRBD2|TRBV5-1|14|TRBJ2-5|.
TGCGCCAGCAGAACTAGCGGAGGAAGGGAGACCCAGTACTTC
CASRTSGGRETQYF
>TRBD2|TRBV28|17|TRBJ2-1|.
TGTGCCAGCAGTCACAGTTACGGAAGCGGGAGTGTCTATGAGCAGTTCTTC
CASSHSYGSGSVYEQFF
>.|TRBV29-1|13|TRBJ2-5|.
TGCAGCGTTGAAGGGGGGGCCCAAGAGACCCAGTACTTC
CSVEGGAQETQYF
>.|TRBV28|14|TRBJ2-7|.
TGTGCCAGCAGTTTAAGCTACAGCCTCTACGAGCAGTACTTC
CASSLSYSLYEQYF
>TRBD1|TRBV10-3|15|TRBJ1-2|.
TGTGCCATCAGTCGTAAGGACAGGGGGACCTATGGCTACACCTTC
CAISRKDRGTYGYTF
>.|TRBV30|13|TRBJ1-5|.
TGTGCCTGGAGTGAGGCAGTTGGTCAGCCCCAGCATTTT
CAWSEAVGQPQHF
>.|TRBV27|14|TRBJ2-2|.
TGTGCCAGCAGTTTCATCGCGAACACCGGGGAGCTGTTTTTT
CASSFIANTGELFF
>.|TRBV5-6|15|TRBJ1-2|.
TGTGCCAGCAGCTTGGCCAGGGCCTCCCTCTATGGCTACACCTTC
CASSLARASLYGYTF
>.|TRBV11-3|16|TRBJ2-2|.
TGTGCCAGCAGCTCTACCGCCGGGTCGAACACCGGGGAGCTGTTTTTT
CASSSTAGSNTGELFF